One T cell receptor (beta chain) is described in this entry. It has no known antigen specificity. The input lacks base qualities; no much larger clone sits a single base away. In Seattle, one collaborating source enrolled patients while the infection was active and tracked those patients longitudinally over the course of disease. Each collaborating institution followed its own protocols to collect whole blood in K2EDTA tubes. For TCRbeta analysis, collaborators shipped samples as frozen whole blood, isolated PBMCs, or DNA extracted from either of those sample types. TCRbeta CDR3 regions were amplified from genomic DNA by means of the immunoSEQ Assay, a bias-controlled multiplex PCR. The paper's processing steps were these. The number of nucleated cells in each sample was estimated by amplification of reference gene primers within the assay. Sequence reads were collapsed and filtered to measure the absolute abundance of every unique TCRbeta CDR3 rearrangement. Productive Simpson clonality was computed per sample as the square root of Simpson's diversity index over productive rearrangements. The table was pulled from immuneACCESS by TCRdb, which kept in-frame rearrangements only. Such tables lose some clones; where checked, under half of the loss comes from unresolved V genes, and the rest has no known cause. The D gene and trimming were derived from the DNA, and the V and J assignments and clone size from that table. This sample gives 250,000 to 350,000 clones in total; approximately 86% of them show up just once. The top ten clones comprise about an eighth of the sample.

This sample stems from a study of blood T cell repertoires in COVID-19 (TCRdb year 2020). For the wider study: Samples from collaborators originated in the United States, Italy and Spain and spanned both the acute and convalescent phases of COVID-19. The prospective study material was composed of cDNA or gDNA derived from T cells, B-cell-depleted T cells, or PBMCs. Subjects who had been exposed to COVID-19, were actively infected with it, or had recovered from it provided the deeply sampled blood TCRbeta repertoires that made up the dataset. The repertoires were made available in a free public database intended to serve as a resource for research on the immune response to SARS-CoV-2. Samples were obtained from the ongoing ImmuneRACE study (first 160 participants) and from over a thousand subjects provided by 6 global collaborators. A de-identified subject ID, COVID-19 status, age in years and sex were almost always included in the sample metadata. HLA class I and class II types, where available, came from metadata supplied by the sample provider rather than from assay-based typing.

Results and caveats for the whole study, not just this receptor: The quantity of clinical and demographic metadata differed by source and by participant and was supplied without curation.

The sequencing sample was made of peripheral blood. This sequence was found in a woman aged 70-85 years with COVID-19, enrolled during active disease.

The nucleotides are TGTGCCACCAGTGACCCTGGACAGCAGGATCAGCCCCAGCATTTT. This translates into CATSDPGQQDQPQHF. The chain links TRBV24-1 with TRBJ1-5, with a weak D call of TRBD1 (6 bases match). From the germline V gene, CDR1 is KGHDR and CDR2 is SFDVKD. The germline ends are 14 bases apart after V is trimmed by 4 bases and J by 5 bases. The CDR3, from cysteine to phenylalanine, totals 15 residues. Here the CDR3 DNA is all that survives: 45 bases in frame from base 1.